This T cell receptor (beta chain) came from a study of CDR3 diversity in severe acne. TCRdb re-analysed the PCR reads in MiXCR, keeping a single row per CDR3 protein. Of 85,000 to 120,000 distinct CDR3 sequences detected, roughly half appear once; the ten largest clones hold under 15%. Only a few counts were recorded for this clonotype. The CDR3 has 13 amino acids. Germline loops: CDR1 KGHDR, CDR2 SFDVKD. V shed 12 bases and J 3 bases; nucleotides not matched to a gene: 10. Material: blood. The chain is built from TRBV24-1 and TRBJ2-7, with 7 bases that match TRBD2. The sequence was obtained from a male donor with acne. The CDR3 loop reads CAVSPAGIYEQYF. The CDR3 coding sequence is TGTGCCGTTAGCCCAGCGGGGATCTACGAGCAGTACTTC.